This entry features one TCR beta chain sequence. Original methodology: The authors estimated nucleated cell counts from reference gene primer amplification. Assay used: immunoSEQ multiplex PCR; TCRdb lists only in-frame clones, some missing. That table supplies the V and J calls and clone size; D and trimming were determined from the DNA. Of 27,000 or so clones in the sample, 82% are singletons; the top ten hold about 1.7%. V dropped 6 bases and J dropped 1 base, with 13 bases sitting between them. The CDR3 covers 16 residues. Germline V gene sequence: CDR1 MDHEN, CDR2 SYDVKM. The data derive from a study of blood T cell repertoires in COVID-19. Study in general: Sites in the United States, Italy and Spain provided acute and convalescent COVID-19 samples.

Material: peripheral blood. The genes are TRBV28 and TRBJ2-6, with a tentative D call TRBD2 (5 bases). The sequence was collected from an elderly man with active or convalescent COVID-19. Here the CDR3 reads CASRHPPGSGANVLTF. CDR3 sequence (DNA): TGTGCCAGCAGGCATCCCCCGGGGTCTGGGGCCAACGTCCTGACTTTC.